Sequencing of this TCR beta chain was carried out in a study of CD8+CD57+ T cells in acquired aplastic anemia. Study results and caveats: Patients had twenty-nine CD8+ CDR3 sequences in common with controls (the shared set).

The ends were cut back, 4 bases at V and 10 bases at J, with 16 bases in the middle. Germline V gene data show CDR1 as KGHDR and CDR2 as SFDVKD. The CDR3 consists of 14 residues. For CDR3 and TCR beta VDJ profiling, genomic DNA was the template used. TCRdb re-called the reads with MiXCR, one entry per CDR3 protein. Found here are some 160,000 distinct CDR3 sequences, 40% to 50% of them singletons; the top ten hold about 30%. Selection for sequencing was limited to patients who had shown CD8+CD57+ cell expansion by flow cytometry. The patients all had a severe acquired aplastic anemia diagnosis. By the time of blood sampling, patients had still received no therapy. This clonotype was counted only a few times. No antigen is known for it.

The sequenced sample consisted of sorted CD4+, CD8+, or CD8+CD57+ T cells (not recorded which) from PBMCs. The gene calls are TRBV24-1 and TRBJ2-1, with D perhaps matching TRBD2 (5 bases). The sequence was collected from a human donor with aplastic anemia. The CDR3 DNA reads TGTGCCACCAGTGAAGGCAGAGGGAATGGCGAGCAGTTCTTC. Protein: CATSEGRGNGEQFF.